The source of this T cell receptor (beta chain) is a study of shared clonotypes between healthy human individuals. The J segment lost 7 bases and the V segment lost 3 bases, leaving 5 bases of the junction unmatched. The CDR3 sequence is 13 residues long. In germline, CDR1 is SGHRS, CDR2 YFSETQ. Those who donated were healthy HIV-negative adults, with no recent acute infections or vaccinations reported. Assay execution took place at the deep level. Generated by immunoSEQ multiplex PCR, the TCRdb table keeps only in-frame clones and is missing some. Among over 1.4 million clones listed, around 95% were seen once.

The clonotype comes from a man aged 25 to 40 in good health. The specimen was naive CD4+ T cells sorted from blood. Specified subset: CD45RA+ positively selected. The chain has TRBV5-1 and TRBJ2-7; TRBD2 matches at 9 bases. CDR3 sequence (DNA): TGCGCCAGCAGCTCCCGACTAGCGGAGGAGCAGTACTTC. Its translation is CASSSRLAEEQYF.